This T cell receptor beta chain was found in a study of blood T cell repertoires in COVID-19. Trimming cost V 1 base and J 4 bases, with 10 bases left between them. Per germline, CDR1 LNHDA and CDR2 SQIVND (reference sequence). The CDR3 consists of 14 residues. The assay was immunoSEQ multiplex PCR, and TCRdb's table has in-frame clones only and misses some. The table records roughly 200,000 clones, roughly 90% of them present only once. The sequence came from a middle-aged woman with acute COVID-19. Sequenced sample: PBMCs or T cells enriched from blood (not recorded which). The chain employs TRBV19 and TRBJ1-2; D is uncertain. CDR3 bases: TGTGCCAGTAGTATAGGCCTGAGCTCCTATGGCTACACCTTC. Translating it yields CASSIGLSSYGYTF.